This T cell receptor beta chain originates from a study of blood T cell repertoires in COVID-19. At the level of the study: Both acute and convalescent COVID-19 samples were obtained from the United States, Italy and Spain. The cDNA or gDNA used as material had been derived from T cells, B-cell-depleted T cells, or PBMCs.

The study assigned cohorts using participant-reported clinical history. Trimming removed 8 bases from V and 5 bases from J, with 23 bases in between. The V gene's germline CDR1 is SGHRS and CDR2 YFSETQ. This CDR3 has 15 residues. Original data processing: Amplifying reference gene primers gave estimates of nucleated cell counts. Using immunoSEQ multiplex PCR, the repertoire was profiled, and TCRdb retains in-frame clones only, with some absent. V and J calls and clone size are those listed in that table; D and trimming were worked out from the DNA. The sample records roughly 140,000 clones, around 87% being singletons.

The specimen was PBMCs or T cells enriched from blood (not recorded which). The gene calls are TRBV5-1 and TRBJ2-7, with D tentatively TRBD2 (5 bases). The receptor comes from a woman in her twenties or thirties with acute COVID-19. The CDR3 DNA reads TGCGCCAGTTCGTTAGGCGGGTCCCCCAACCACGAGCAGTACTTC. Amino acids: CASSLGGSPNHEQYF.